Listed below are T cell receptor beta chains from one sample, sequenced in a study of T-cell reconstitution after alpha-beta-depleted transplantation in children. TCRdb recomputed calls from the PCR reads with MiXCR, one row per CDR3 protein. The data show fewer than 250,000 distinct CDR3 sequences, approximately 8% seen once. The sequenced sample was PBMCs, mostly from graft donor cells, obtained 180 days after TCRalphabeta/CD19-depleted stem cell transplant. The receptors were gathered from a male patient aged 5 to 17 who had a stem cell transplant for acute lymphoblastic leukemia, so the T cells may come from the graft donor. Both conserved end residues are part of each CDR3. D genes are given only for firm matches. Only some rows state a clone size, as once, few, many or a class for expanded clones.

size: many
D: -
J: TRBJ2-7
V: TRBV3-1
DNA: TGTGCCAGCAGCCAAGATGCTAGCATCTGGGCCTACGAGCAGTACTTC
CDR3: CASSQDASIWAYEQYF

size: many
D: -
J: TRBJ2-5
V: TRBV15
DNA: TGTGCCACCAGCAGAACCCGGGACCTCCCCGGGGAAGAGACCCAGTACTTC
CDR3: CATSRTRDLPGEETQYF

size: many
D: TRBD1
J: TRBJ1-3
V: TRBV20-1
DNA: TGCAGTGCTGACTCCGGGACAGGCTCTGGAAACACCATATATTTT
CDR3: CSADSGTGSGNTIYF

size: many
D: TRBD2
J: TRBJ2-2
V: TRBV27
DNA: TGTGCCAGCAGTTTTAGTAGCGGGAGGGCCTACACCGGGGAGCTGTTTTTT
CDR3: CASSFSSGRAYTGELFF

size: many
D: TRBD1
J: TRBJ2-5
V: TRBV14
DNA: TGTGCCAGCAGCTCCCGGGACAGGGGGCGAAGAGAGACCCAGTACTTC
CDR3: CASSSRDRGRRETQYF

size: many
D: -
J: TRBJ2-7
V: TRBV20-1
DNA: TGCAGTGCTAGAGACCACACCACCCGATCAGGCGCCCTCTCCTACGAGCAGTACTTC
CDR3: CSARDHTTRSGALSYEQYF

size: many
D: -
J: TRBJ2-1
V: TRBV6-2/TRBV6-3
DNA: TGTGCCAGCAGCCTATGGATTAGTACCTACAATGAGCAGTTCTTC
CDR3: CASSLWISTYNEQFF

size: many
D: -
J: TRBJ1-6
V: TRBV20-1
DNA: TGCAGTGCTTGGGCGGACTTCTCGAGCTCCTATAATTCACCCCTCCACTTT
CDR3: CSAWADFSSSYNSPLHF

size: many
D: -
J: TRBJ2-7
V: TRBV19
DNA: TGTGCCAGTACCGCGGACGGAGGTTCCTACGAGCAGTACTTC
CDR3: CASTADGGSYEQYF

size: many
D: -
J: TRBJ2-7
V: TRBV7-2
DNA: TGTGCCAGCAGCTTAGGGGGGTCTTTCTACGAGCAGTACTTC
CDR3: CASSLGGSFYEQYF

size: many
D: TRBD1
J: TRBJ1-2
V: TRBV29-1
DNA: TGCAGCGTTGCGGACAGGGGGCAGTATGGCTACACCTTC
CDR3: CSVADRGQYGYTF

size: many
D: TRBD2
J: TRBJ2-4
V: TRBV20-1
DNA: TGCAGTGTTCCCCTAGCGGACAAAAACATTCAGTACTTC
CDR3: CSVPLADKNIQYF

size: many
D: TRBD2
J: TRBJ2-2
V: TRBV7-9
DNA: TGTGCCAGCAGCGTTAGCGGGAGGCCCTCCAAGGGGGAGCTGTTTTTT
CDR3: CASSVSGRPSKGELFF

size: many
D: -
J: TRBJ2-7
V: TRBV5-1
DNA: TGCGCCAGCAGGGGTCACTACGAGCAGTACTTC
CDR3: CASRGHYEQYF

size: -
D: -
J: TRBJ2-6
V: TRBV19
DNA: TGTGCCAGTAGTTCGGGACCAACCGGCCCTGGGGCCAACGTCCTGATTTTC
CDR3: CASSSGPTGPGANVLIF

size: many
D: -
J: TRBJ1-5
V: TRBV29-1
DNA: TGCAGCGCTTTAGGGAGGGGGGATCAGCCCCAGCATTTT
CDR3: CSALGRGDQPQHF

size: many
D: -
J: TRBJ1-5
V: TRBV28
DNA: TGTGCCAGCAGTCCCGTTGGAGCAGGGAATCAGCCCCAGCATTTT
CDR3: CASSPVGAGNQPQHF

size: many
D: -
J: TRBJ2-2
V: TRBV19
DNA: TGTGCCAGTAGTATATCAAGCGGCGCGAACACCGGGGAGCTGTTTTTT
CDR3: CASSISSGANTGELFF

size: many
D: -
J: TRBJ1-6
V: TRBV28
DNA: TGTGCCAGCGGACCCCTCCCATATAATTCACCCCTCCACTTT
CDR3: CASGPLPYNSPLHF

size: many
D: -
J: TRBJ1-1
V: TRBV6-2/TRBV6-3
DNA: TGTGCCAGCAGTTCCCCATCTACAGGGCGGGCTTTCTTT
CDR3: CASSSPSTGRAFF

size: many
D: -
J: TRBJ2-2
V: TRBV19
DNA: TGTGCCAGTAGTATACTAGACACCGGGGAGCTGTTTTTT
CDR3: CASSILDTGELFF

size: few
D: -
J: TRBJ2-7
V: TRBV6-5
DNA: TGTGCCAGCAGTTACGCCGGACCCCCAGGGGCCTACGAGCAGTACTTC
CDR3: CASSYAGPPGAYEQYF

size: many
D: TRBD2
J: TRBJ2-7
V: TRBV6-5
DNA: TGTGCCAGCCATTGGACTAGCGGGAGTCCCGAGCAGTACTTC
CDR3: CASHWTSGSPEQYF

size: few
D: TRBD1
J: TRBJ2-2
V: TRBV7-9
DNA: TGTGCCAGCAGCTCTTGGACAGGGGGCAGCTCCGGGGAGCTGTTTTTT
CDR3: CASSSWTGGSSGELFF

size: -
D: -
J: TRBJ2-1
V: TRBV4-1
DNA: TGCGCCAGCAGCCAAGCAGGGGGGATCTCCTACAATGAGCAGTTCTTC
CDR3: CASSQAGGISYNEQFF

size: many
D: -
J: TRBJ2-4
V: TRBV6-2/TRBV6-3
DNA: TGTGCCAGCAGTTGGGGGCAGGGGCCCATTCAGTACTTC
CDR3: CASSWGQGPIQYF

size: many
D: -
J: TRBJ2-1
V: TRBV3-1
DNA: TGTGCCAGCACCCCGACTCTTTTTTCCCGGGACTCCAGGAGGCATGAGCAGTTCTTC
CDR3: CASTPTLFSRDSRRHEQFF

size: many
D: TRBD1
J: TRBJ1-6
V: TRBV12-3/TRBV12-4
DNA: TGTGCCAGCAGTTTATACAGGGGGCGCGATTCACCCCTCCACTTT
CDR3: CASSLYRGRDSPLHF

size: -
D: -
J: TRBJ2-7
V: TRBV19
DNA: TGTGCCAGTAGTATGGGGGGCAACGATTTTGAGCAGTACTTC
CDR3: CASSMGGNDFEQYF

size: many
D: -
J: TRBJ2-4
V: TRBV20-1
DNA: TGCAGTGCTAGAGAAGAGTTTTTAGCCAAAAACATTCAGTACTTC
CDR3: CSAREEFLAKNIQYF

size: many
D: -
J: TRBJ2-7
V: TRBV27
DNA: TGTGCCAGCAGCCCCGACTGGGGCAACGAGCAGTACTTC
CDR3: CASSPDWGNEQYF

size: many
D: -
J: TRBJ2-2
V: TRBV4-3
DNA: TGCGCCAGCAGCCATAATCGGGCCCCGACCGGGGAGCTGTTTTTT
CDR3: CASSHNRAPTGELFF

size: many
D: -
J: TRBJ2-6
V: TRBV6-2/TRBV6-3
DNA: TGTGCCAGCAGTCGACAGAATGGGGCCAACGTCCTGACTTTC
CDR3: CASSRQNGANVLTF

size: many
D: -
J: TRBJ2-7
V: TRBV7-9
DNA: TGTGCCAGCAGCCCATCCTGGGGTAACTACGAGCAGTACTTC
CDR3: CASSPSWGNYEQYF

size: -
D: TRBD2
J: TRBJ2-5
V: TRBV5-6
DNA: TGTGCCAGCAGCCCCGGGACTAGCGGGGGTTTTTTCTGGTCGGGCCAAGAGACCCAGTACTTC
CDR3: CASSPGTSGGFFWSGQETQYF

size: many
D: -
J: TRBJ1-6
V: TRBV4-2
DNA: TGTGCCAGCAGCGCTGGGGTTGGAGTTGCGATTAATTCACCCCTCCACTTT
CDR3: CASSAGVGVAINSPLHF